This T cell receptor (beta chain) derives from a study of cytomegalovirus exposure and HLA in healthy donors. The overall study: Across almost 400 genotyped donors, about 86% landed in the Caucasian-associated ancestry cluster.

This CDR3 has 14 residues. Germline V gives CDR1 SGDLS, CDR2 YYNGEE. V was pared by 3 bases and J by 9 bases, with 17 bases between. Donors likely had unrecorded immune exposures despite being nominally healthy when sampled. Findings and limits, study-wide: Researchers reported in a later analysis that a missense DCLRE1C variant was tied to TCR beta V- and J-gene trimming.

About this clone: Its antigen is undetermined.

PCR was performed using 60 Vbeta and 13 Jbeta primers. Clones were sequenced by immunoSEQ multiplex PCR, and TCRdb holds only the in-frame ones, with some missing. The repertoire has over 150,000 clones, around 86% of them found once; the top ten carry 0.96%. The sequenced sample was PBMCs. This chain links TRBV9 with TRBJ2-3; TRBD1 might be the D (6 bases). The origin of this receptor is a girl aged 2 to 10 in good health and CMV-seropositive. This chain's CDR3 is CASSALQGPYTQYF. The DNA for the CDR3 is TGTGCCAGCAGCGCACTACAGGGTCCATACACGCAGTATTTT.